Listed below are T cell receptor beta chains from one sample, sequenced in a study of T cell repertoires in cytomegalovirus infection. TCRdb fed the reads into MiXCR, producing one record per CDR3 protein. In the table there are approximately 730,000 distinct CDR3 sequences, roughly 33% of which are singletons. Their antigen targets remain unknown. Source: cultured PBMCs, taken from culture after CMV antigen stimulation. These receptors all come from a human donor in good health (CMV status not recorded). Some clones in this sample may be carry-over from other donors' samples. CDR3s include the opening cysteine and the closing phenylalanine or tryptophan. A D gene is named only where the DNA matches it firmly. Part of the rows lack a size; the others show once, few, many or a class for expanded clones.

v_gene	j_gene	d_gene	len	abundance	CDR3aa	CDR3nt
TRBV7-6	TRBJ2-5	-	13	many	CASSLSPAGTQYF	TGTGCCAGCAGCTTGAGTCCAGCGGGGACCCAGTACTTC
TRBV12-3/TRBV12-4	TRBJ1-4	-	14	-	CASQGSFANEKLFF	TGTGCCAGCCAGGGGAGTTTTGCTAATGAAAAACTGTTTTTT
TRBV12-3/TRBV12-4	TRBJ1-1	-	15	-	CASTQRGLANTEAFF	TGTGCCAGCACCCAAAGGGGGTTAGCGAACACTGAAGCTTTCTTT
TRBV2	TRBJ2-3	-	14	few	CASSEWSSTDTQYF	TGTGCCAGCAGTGAATGGTCTAGCACAGATACGCAGTATTTT
TRBV18	TRBJ2-3	-	17	-	CASSPGPPDTRPDTQYF	TGTGCCAGCTCACCAGGCCCCCCAGACACCCGTCCAGATACGCAGTATTTT
TRBV7-2	TRBJ2-5	TRBD2	18	many	CASSPQPGTSGIWETQYF	TGTGCCAGCAGCCCGCAGCCCGGGACTAGCGGGATTTGGGAGACCCAGTACTTC
TRBV7-2	TRBJ2-7	TRBD1	15	many	CASSPDRDRIYEQYF	TGTGCCAGCAGCCCGGACAGGGATCGAATTTACGAGCAGTACTTC
TRBV12-3/TRBV12-4	TRBJ1-1	-	15	-	CASSLGRTANTEAFF	TGTGCCAGCAGTTTGGGAAGGACGGCGAACACTGAAGCTTTCTTT
TRBV6-1	TRBJ1-2	-	13	-	CASSERQRVGYIF	TGTGCCAGCAGTGAACGCCAGAGAGTTGGCTACATCTTC
TRBV7-2	TRBJ2-1	-	18	many	CASSLANLSSSSYNEQFF	TGTGCCAGCAGCTTAGCCAACTTATCCTCGAGCTCCTACAATGAGCAGTTCTTC
TRBV7-2	TRBJ1-1	TRBD1	14	few	CASSLTGSNTEAFF	TGTGCCAGCAGCTTGACAGGGTCGAACACTGAAGCTTTCTTT
TRBV5-4	TRBJ2-5	-	13	-	CASSPPLDETQYF	TGTGCCAGCAGCCCCCCCCTAGACGAGACCCAGTACTTC
TRBV6-5	TRBJ2-5	-	17	-	CASSYSKRGRAGGTQYF	TGTGCCAGCAGTTACTCGAAACGGGGCAGGGCGGGCGGGACCCAGTACTTC